The next 23 T cell receptor beta chains were all read from a single sample in a study of identical twins. TCRdb re-called the 5' RACE reads with MiXCR, one entry per CDR3 protein. The sample holds hundreds of thousands of distinct CDR3 sequences, less than 10% seen once. The data also belong to a second study, concerning yellow fever vaccine responses in identical twins.

Source material: PBMCs. The receptors come from a young woman in good health.

This clonotype occurred a few times. J is TRBJ1-1 and V is TRBV4-1; the D gene is possibly TRBD1 (5 bases). The germline V and J ends were trimmed by 0 bases and 1 base, with 9 bases remaining between them. The CDR3 sequence is 15 residues long. Germline CDR1 reads MGHRA; CDR2 reads YSYEKL. The CDR3 loop is CASSQDPGGNTEAFF. The CDR3 bases are TGCGCCAGCAGCCAAGATCCGGGGGGGAACACTGAAGCTTTCTTT.

This clonotype was seen more than once but under ten times. This chain uses TRBV3-1 with TRBJ2-7; TRBD2 aligns across 12 bases. Trimming removed 8 bases from V and 5 bases from J; junction bases left unmatched: 13. The germline gives CDR1 LGHDT, CDR2 YNNKEL (reference sequence). The CDR3 covers 16 residues. CDR3: CASARDILAGGHEQYF. The CDR3, as DNA: TGTGCCAGCGCTAGGGATATACTAGCGGGAGGACACGAGCAGTACTTC.

This clonotype was observed a few times. The chain carries TRBV28 and TRBJ2-7; the D is unclear. Germline CDR1 reads MDHEN; CDR2 reads SYDVKM. V was clipped by 2 bases and J by 0 bases, with 8 bases between them. The CDR3 spans 14 residues. Written as DNA, the CDR3 is TGTGCCAGCAGTTTACCACTTACCTCCTACGAGCAGTACTTC. Encoded protein: CASSLPLTSYEQYF.

This clonotype was detected a few times. The chain recombines TRBV6-4 with TRBJ1-1; D gene uncertain. V dropped 3 bases and J dropped 7 bases, with 12 bases sitting between them. The CDR3 extends over 13 amino acids. Germline CDR1 is MRHNA and CDR2 is SNTAGT. The CDR3 DNA reads as TGTGCCAGCAGTGAAGGCTTTGGACTTGAAGCTTTCTTT. Translation: CASSEGFGLEAFF.

This clonotype came up a few times. This chain uses TRBV5-1 with TRBJ2-7, with D possibly TRBD1 on 6 matching bases. Per germline, CDR1 SGHRS and CDR2 YFSETQ. CDR3 length: 13 residues. Trimming stripped 4 bases from V and 6 bases from J, with 14 bases between. The CDR3 bases are TGCGCCAGCAGCCCTATAGCAGGGGCCGAGCAGTACTTC. It is translated as CASSPIAGAEQYF. The full variable domain, completed using reference TRBV5-1 and TRBJ2-7, is KAGVTQTPRYLIKTRGQQVTLSCSPISGHRSVSWYQQTPGQGLQFLFEYFSETQRNKGNFPGRFSGRQFSNSRSEMNVSTLELGDSALYLCASSPIAGAEQYFGPGTRLTVT.

Concerning this clonotype itself: A much larger clone differs from this one at a single base, so this may be a read error. V is TRBV6-5 and J is TRBJ1-6; possibly TRBD1 for D (6 bases). The CDR3 consists of 17 residues. Germline CDR1 MNHEY, CDR2 SVGAGI. As DNA, the CDR3 is TGTGCCAGCAGTTTACTGAGGGGGGTTGGCTATAATTCACCCCTCCGCTTT. This codes for CASSLLRGVGYNSPLRF.

There are many counts of this clonotype. The chain couples TRBV7-9 to TRBJ2-7; TRBD1 aligns across 7 bases. CDR3 length: 14 amino acids. The germline V gene has CDR1 SEHNR and CDR2 FQNEAQ (reference sequence). J was trimmed by 2 bases and V by 5 bases; bases with no gene match: 6. CDR3 amino acids: CASSPPGQTYEQYF. In DNA, the CDR3 is TGTGCCAGCAGCCCTCCGGGACAGACCTACGAGCAGTACTTC.

The chain uses TRBV15 and TRBJ2-1, with 10 positions matching TRBD1. The CDR3 is 16 residues long. The V gene end was trimmed by 2 bases and the J gene end by 7 bases; junction bases not matched to a gene: 8. Germline V gives CDR1 LNHNV, CDR2 YYDKDF (reference sequence). CDR3 loop: CATSRLPGQGWNEQFF. The CDR3 region has the DNA TGTGCCACCAGCAGACTCCCGGGACAGGGGTGGAATGAGCAGTTCTTC.

The V call is TRBV12-3 or TRBV12-4, the J call TRBJ2-6, with D possibly being TRBD1 (6 bases). This CDR3 comprises 18 residues. This CDR3 is CTRSFGGQRLSGANVLTF. CDR3 coding DNA: TGTACCCGCAGTTTCGGCGGACAGAGACTATCTGGGGCCAACGTCCTGACTTTC.

The chain employs TRBV10-3 and TRBJ2-5, with D tentatively TRBD1 or TRBD2 (6 bases each). Germline V lookup: CDR1 ENHRY, CDR2 SYGVKD. The CDR3 sequence is 14 residues long. The germline V and J ends were trimmed by 2 bases and 5 bases, with 12 bases remaining between them. Here the CDR3 DNA reads TGTGCCATCAGTGAGAACGGGGGCCCGGAGACCCAGTACTTC. Its protein product is CAISENGGPETQYF.

This clonotype was picked up a small number of times. The rearrangement joins TRBV6-5 to TRBJ1-1, with 10 bases fitting TRBD1. The CDR3 totals 13 residues. Germline loops: CDR1 MNHEY, CDR2 SVGAGI. V trimming: 3 bases; J trimming: 7 bases; junction bases outside the gene matches: 2. For the CDR3, the DNA is TGTGCCAGCAGTTATGGACAGGGGGATGAAGCTTTCTTT. Amino acid sequence: CASSYGQGDEAFF.

V and J are TRBV4-2 and TRBJ1-2; perhaps TRBD1 as D (5 bases). Germline values: CDR1 LGHNA, CDR2 YNFKEQ. The CDR3 runs 16 residues. V was pared by 0 bases and J by 4 bases, with 15 bases between. CDR3 sequence reads: CASSQDVRGAGYGYTF. The CDR3 coding sequence is TGTGCCAGCAGCCAAGATGTGCGGGGCGCGGGCTATGGCTACACCTTC.

This chain joins TRBV7-9 and TRBJ2-1, with 12 bases identical to TRBD2. The CDR3 runs 16 residues. Unmatched junction bases numbered 8, after V lost 4 bases and J lost 7 bases. The V gene's germline CDR1 is SEHNR and CDR2 FQNEAQ (reference sequence). CDR3 coding DNA: TGTGCCAGCAGCTATTCTAGCGGGAGGGCTTTAAATGAGCAGTTCTTC. It specifies CASSYSSGRALNEQFF. The complete variable domain, with remaining parts taken from reference TRBV7-9 and TRBJ2-1, reads DTGVSQNPRHKITKRGQNVTFRCDPISEHNRLYWYRQTLGQGPEFLTYFQNEAQLEKSRLLSDRFSAERPKGSFSTLEIQRTEQGDSAMYLCASSYSSGRALNEQFFGPGTRLTVL.

This clonotype was observed a handful of times. The V gene is TRBV4-3, the J gene TRBJ2-3; 8 nucleotides agree with TRBD2. The length of the CDR3 is 17 residues. In germline, CDR1 is LGHNA, CDR2 YSLEER. J lost 2 bases, V lost 4 bases, and 11 bases had no gene match. The CDR3 spells CASSPASRAGVTDTQYF. The CDR3 DNA reads as TGCGCCAGCAGCCCTGCCTCACGAGCGGGGGTCACAGATACGCAGTATTTT.

Ten or more counts support this clonotype. The J gene is TRBJ2-2, the V gene TRBV7-9; D uncertain. The CDR3 totals 14 residues. The V end was cut by 1 base, the J end by 2 bases, with 5 bases between. Germline CDR1 is SEHNR and CDR2 is FQNEAQ (reference sequence). CDR3 sequence: CASSLVENTGELFF. DNA for the CDR3: TGTGCCAGCAGCTTAGTAGAAAACACCGGGGAGCTGTTTTTT.

In this sample, this clonotype turned up a few times. The chain joins TRBV11-2 to TRBJ2-3, with D tentatively TRBD2 (5 bases). In germline, CDR1 is SGHAT, CDR2 FQNNGV. The V gene lost 0 bases and the J gene lost 0 bases, with 19 bases spanning the gap. This CDR3 is built from 19 residues. The CDR3 DNA reads as TGTGCCAGCAGCTTAGATCCAATAGCGATCCGGTCTAGCACAGATACGCAGTATTTT. This encodes CASSLDPIAIRSSTDTQYF. The full variable domain, its missing parts supplied by reference TRBV11-2 and TRBJ2-3, is EAGVAQSPRYKIIEKRQSVAFWCNPISGHATLYWYQQILGQGPKLLIQFQNNGVVDDSQLPKDRFSAERLKGVDSTLKIQPAKLEDSAVYLCASSLDPIAIRSSTDTQYFGPGTRLTVL.

Only a few counts were recorded for this clonotype. The V call is TRBV3-1, the J call TRBJ2-7; the match to TRBD2 covers 12 bases. The CDR3 is made up of 16 amino acids. Germline V gene data show CDR1 as LGHDT and CDR2 as YNNKEL (reference sequence). Trimming took 2 bases from V and 7 from J; bases not matched to a gene: 9. CDR3 amino acids: CASSQLAGGRVREQYF. The CDR3, as DNA: TGTGCCAGCAGCCAACTAGCGGGGGGGCGAGTGAGGGAGCAGTACTTC.

This clonotype was seen a few times. The gene calls are TRBV6-2 or TRBV6-3 and TRBJ1-1; 11 bases fit TRBD1. V lost 6 bases and J lost 0; bases outside the gene matches: 6. Germline V gene data show CDR1 as MNHEY and CDR2 as SVGEGT. CDR3 length: 16 residues. This CDR3 is CASSRRTGGMNTEAFF. In nucleotides, the CDR3 is TGTGCCAGCAGCCGACGGACAGGGGGCATGAACACTGAAGCTTTCTTT.

The V gene is TRBV29-1, the J gene TRBJ2-2; D call uncertain. The CDR3 is 11 amino acids. From germline, CDR1 is SQVTM and CDR2 ANQGSEA. The V and J ends lost 6 bases and 7 bases respectively, with 9 bases between them. As DNA, the CDR3 is TGCAGCGTGGGTCTCGTCGGGGAGCTGTTTTTT. It translates to CSVGLVGELFF.

The CDR3 here is CASSLALGTVNQPQHF. The CDR3 region has the DNA TGTGCCAGCAGCTTAGCGCTTGGGACCGTTAATCAGCCCCAGCATTTT. This chain uses TRBV7-2 with TRBJ1-5; D is possibly TRBD1 (5 bases). CDR3 length equals 16 residues. Trimming removed 0 bases at V and 4 bases at J, with 13 bases between. Germline V gene sequence: CDR1 SGHTA, CDR2 FQGNSA.

This clonotype was detected ten times or more. The CDR3, as DNA: TGTGCCAGCAGTTTATCCAGGGCCCTTAGATCCTACAATGAGCAGTTCTTC. Translation: CASSLSRALRSYNEQFF. The V gene is TRBV12-3 or TRBV12-4, the J gene TRBJ2-1, with a possible D match to TRBD1 (5 bases). This CDR3 is built from 17 residues. Trimming took off 2 bases at V and 1 base at J, with 15 bases between the two ends.

This clonotype was seen a few times. The chain is built from TRBV6-2 or TRBV6-3 and TRBJ2-7; 8 bases map to TRBD2. Germline lookup yields CDR1 MNHEY and CDR2 SVGEGT. There are 18 residues in the CDR3. With 1 base clipped from V and 6 bases from J, the junction kept 17 bases outside the gene matches. The CDR3: CASSYLIVSREGHGEQYF. The CDR3 DNA follows: TGTGCCAGCAGTTACTTGATCGTGTCCCGGGAGGGTCATGGCGAGCAGTACTTC.

The table lists this clonotype with many counts. The rearrangement uses TRBV7-8 and TRBJ1-1; D unresolved. The CDR3 consists of 11 residues. The V gene lost 4 bases and the J gene lost 3 bases, with 3 bases spanning the gap. Germline V lookup: CDR1 SGHVS, CDR2 FQNEAQ. CDR3 in amino acids: CASSSDTEAFF. In DNA form, the CDR3 reads TGTGCCAGCAGCTCTGACACTGAAGCTTTCTTT. Combining the CDR3 with reference TRBV7-8 and TRBJ1-1 gives the whole variable domain GAGVSQSPRYKVAKRGQDVALRCDPISGHVSLFWYQQALGQGPEFLTYFQNEAQLDKSGLPSDRFFAERPEGSVSTLKIQRTQQEDSAVYLCASSSDTEAFFGQGTRLTVV.